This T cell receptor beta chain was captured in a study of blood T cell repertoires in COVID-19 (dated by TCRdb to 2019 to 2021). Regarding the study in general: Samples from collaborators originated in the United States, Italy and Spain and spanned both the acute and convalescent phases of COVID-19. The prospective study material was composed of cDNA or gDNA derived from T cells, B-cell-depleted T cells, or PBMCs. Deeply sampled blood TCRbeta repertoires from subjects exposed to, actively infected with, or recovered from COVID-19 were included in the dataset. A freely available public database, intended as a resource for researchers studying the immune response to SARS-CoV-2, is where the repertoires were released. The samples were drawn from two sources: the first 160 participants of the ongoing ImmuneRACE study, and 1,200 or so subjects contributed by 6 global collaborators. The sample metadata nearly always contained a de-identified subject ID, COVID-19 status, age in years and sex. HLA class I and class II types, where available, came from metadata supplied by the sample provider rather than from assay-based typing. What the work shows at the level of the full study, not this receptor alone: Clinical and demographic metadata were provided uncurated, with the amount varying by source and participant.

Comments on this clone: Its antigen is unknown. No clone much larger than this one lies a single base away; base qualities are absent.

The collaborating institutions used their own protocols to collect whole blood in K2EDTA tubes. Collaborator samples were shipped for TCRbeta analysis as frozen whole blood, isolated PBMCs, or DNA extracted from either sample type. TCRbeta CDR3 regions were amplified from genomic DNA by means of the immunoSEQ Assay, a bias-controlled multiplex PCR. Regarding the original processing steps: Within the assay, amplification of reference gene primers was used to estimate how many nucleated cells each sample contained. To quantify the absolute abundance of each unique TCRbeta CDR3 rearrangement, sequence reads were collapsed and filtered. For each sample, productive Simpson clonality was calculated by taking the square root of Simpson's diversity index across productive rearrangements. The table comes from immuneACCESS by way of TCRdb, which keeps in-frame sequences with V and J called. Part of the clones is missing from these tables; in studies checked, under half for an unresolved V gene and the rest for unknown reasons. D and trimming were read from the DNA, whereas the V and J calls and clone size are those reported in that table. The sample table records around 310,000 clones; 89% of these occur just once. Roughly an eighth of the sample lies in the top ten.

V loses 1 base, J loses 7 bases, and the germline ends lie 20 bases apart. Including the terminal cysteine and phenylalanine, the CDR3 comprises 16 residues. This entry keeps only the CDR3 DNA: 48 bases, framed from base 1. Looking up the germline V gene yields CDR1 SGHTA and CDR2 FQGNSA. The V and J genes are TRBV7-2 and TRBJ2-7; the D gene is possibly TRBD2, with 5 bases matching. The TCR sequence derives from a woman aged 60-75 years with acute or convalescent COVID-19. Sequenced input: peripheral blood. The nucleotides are TGTGCCAGCAGCTTAGGTGTCGGGATCCTGGCCTTGGAGCAGTACTTC. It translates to CASSLGVGILALEQYF. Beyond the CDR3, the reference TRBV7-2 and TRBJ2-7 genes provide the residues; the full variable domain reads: GAGVSQSPSNKVTEKGKDVELRCDPISGHTALYWYRQSLGQGLEFLIYFQGNSAPDKSGLPSDRFSAERTGGSVSTLTIQRTQQEDSAVYLCASSLGVGILALEQYFGPGTRLTVT.